This TCR beta chain comes out of a study of a mutant IDH1 vaccine in newly diagnosed glioma. Study in general: Vaccines began 4-6 weeks after radiotherapy alone, or with temozolomide cycles. The therapy given earlier, which was standard therapy, consisted of radiotherapy, temozolomide, or both, and most of the patients received both.

Produced via immunoSEQ multiplex PCR; TCRdb's table is partial and in-frame only. This sample yields 45,000 to 65,000 clones, of which about 65% are seen a single time; more than 4.5% belongs to the top ten. This CDR3 region has 13 residues. J lost 7 bases, V lost 1 base, and 2 bases had no gene match. Germline loops: CDR1 SEHNR, CDR2 FQNEAQ (reference sequence). The time point: week 47, end of study. A 20-mer mutant IDH1 peptide at 300 ug was injected subcutaneously with topical imiquimod. Eight vaccinations reached patients in weeks 1, 3, 5, 7, 11, 15, 19 and 23. Concerning this clone itself: No antigen is known for it.

Specimen: peripheral blood mononuclear cells (PBMCs), collected from a glioma patient whose treatment included an IDH1 peptide vaccine. The chain recombines TRBV7-9 with TRBJ2-7; 9 positions agree with TRBD1. This TCR was sampled from a man aged 35 to 55 with glioma. Some clones in this sample may be carry-over from other donors' samples. The CDR3 region is CASSLETGGEQYF. The CDR3 DNA is TGTGCCAGCAGCTTAGAGACAGGGGGGGAGCAGTACTTC.